The present T cell receptor beta chain was sequenced within a study of beta chain features in type 1 diabetes. Regarding the study as a whole: Patients and controls would share equally any PCR tilt toward shorter templates. Relative to healthy donors, patients appeared to have naive, central memory and Treg TCRB repertoires that were more similar. Shorter TCRB CDR3s, moderately but significantly so, marked every one of the four CD4+ subsets in Type 1 diabetes patients.

Per donor, one heparinised blood draw averaged about 100 mL. What was sequenced were expressed TCRB transcripts, since all of the isolated RNA had been reverse transcribed. Repertoires were generated with immunoSEQ multiplex PCR, while TCRdb's copy carries only in-frame clones and drops some. The sample lists 250,000 or so clones, roughly 21% occurring once. To note about this clone: The target antigen is unknown.

With V trimmed by 6 bases and J by 5 bases, 3 bases remained unmatched. The germline V gene encodes CDR1 MGHDK and CDR2 SYGVNS. This CDR3 region has 14 residues. The receptor's source is a woman aged 40 to 50 with type 1 diabetes. Sequencing was done on a sample of naive CD4+ T cells from blood. The chain couples TRBV25-1 to TRBJ2-1; 11 bases map to TRBD2. In DNA form, the CDR3 reads TGTGCCAGCAGGGGGACTAGCGGCAACAATGAGCAGTTCTTC. It yields the protein CASRGTSGNNEQFF.